One and the same sample provided the 20 T cell receptor beta chains below, sequenced in a study of T-cell reconstitution after alpha-beta-depleted transplantation in children. TCRbeta library preparation incorporated unique molecular identifiers. TCRdb reprocessed the PCR reads via MiXCR and lists one record per CDR3 protein. The sample contains 140,000 to 150,000 distinct CDR3 sequences, 8% to 10% of which appear only once. Sequencing was performed on PBMCs, mostly from graft donor cells, taken 180 days after TCRalphabeta/CD19-depleted stem cell transplant. The receptor set was obtained from a female patient younger than 10 who had a stem cell transplant for congenital amegakaryocytic thrombocytopenia, so the T cells may come from the graft donor.

This clonotype was detected only a few times. This chain joins TRBV29-1 and TRBJ1-4; TRBD1 matches 10 bases. Per germline, CDR1 SQVTM and CDR2 ANQGSEA. CDR3 size: 14 residues. V trimming: 3 bases; J trimming: 8 bases; junction bases outside the gene matches: 6. The CDR3 DNA follows: TGCAGCGTTGAGGGGACAGGGGAAGGAGAAAAACTGTTTTTT. Translation: CSVEGTGEGEKLFF.

This clonotype came up a few times. The chain joins TRBV29-1 to TRBJ2-1; 11 bases align to TRBD2. J gave up 4 bases and V 3 bases, and 8 bases lay outside the gene matches. The CDR3 length is 16 residues. Germline values: CDR1 SQVTM, CDR2 ANQGSEA. This CDR3 is CSVEGTSGTVYNEQFF. The DNA for the CDR3 is TGCAGCGTTGAGGGGACTAGCGGAACAGTATACAATGAGCAGTTCTTC.

This clonotype was counted at least ten times. The chain combines TRBV14 with TRBJ2-5, with TRBD2 matching over 8 bases. The V gene end was trimmed by 4 bases and the J gene end by 0 bases; junction bases not matched to a gene: 1. CDR1 is SGHDN, CDR2 FVKESK, per germline. This CDR3 is 14 amino acids long. CDR3 residues: CASSRLANQETQYF. CDR3 bases: TGTGCCAGCAGCCGACTAGCGAACCAAGAGACCCAGTACTTC.

This clonotype was observed at least ten times. The chain has TRBV5-1 and TRBJ2-2, with D perhaps matching TRBD1 (6 bases). The V end was cut by 4 bases, the J end by 6 bases, with 13 bases between. Germline V gene lookup returns CDR1 SGHRS and CDR2 YFSETQ. The CDR3 contains 14 residues. The CDR3 nucleotides read TGCGCCAGCAGCCCAACCACAGGGTCCGGGGAGCTGTTTTTT. Amino acids: CASSPTTGSGELFF. Based on the CDR3 plus reference TRBV5-1 and TRBJ2-2, the full variable domain is KAGVTQTPRYLIKTRGQQVTLSCSPISGHRSVSWYQQTPGQGLQFLFEYFSETQRNKGNFPGRFSGRQFSNSRSEMNVSTLELGDSALYLCASSPTTGSGELFFGEGSRLTVL.

This clonotype was counted at least ten times. The chain uses TRBV4-2 and TRBJ2-7; the D gene is possibly TRBD1 (5 bases). V lost 5 bases to trimming and J lost 3 bases, with 11 bases between them. Germline V gene lookup returns CDR1 LGHNA and CDR2 YNFKEQ. This CDR3 has 13 amino acids. CDR3 loop: CASSSLQDYEQYF. CDR3 bases: TGTGCCAGCAGCTCACTACAGGACTACGAGCAGTACTTC.

The chain is built from TRBV10-2 and TRBJ2-7; D is unclear. The CDR3 is made up of 14 amino acids. V was shortened by 7 bases and J by 2 bases, with 15 bases between the two germline ends. CDR1 and CDR2 from the germline V gene are WSHSY and SAAADI. DNA for the CDR3: TGCGCCAGCACCACCGACGCAGCCACCTACGAGCAGTACTTC. The encoded protein is CASTTDAATYEQYF.

This clonotype turned up a few times. The chain employs TRBV20-1 and TRBJ1-5; maybe TRBD1 (5 bases). Germline-derived CDR1 and CDR2 are DFQATT and SNEGSKA (reference sequence). The V end lost 2 bases, the J end lost 0 bases, and 11 bases lay between the germline ends. This CDR3 region has 15 residues. CDR3 DNA: TGCAGTGCTAGACGGGACCGATCTAGCAATCAGCCCCAGCATTTT. This encodes CSARRDRSSNQPQHF.

The CDR3: CASSLAGEITEAFF. CDR3 nucleotide sequence: TGCGCCAGCAGCTTGGCAGGGGAGATCACTGAAGCTTTCTTT. The chain couples TRBV5-1 to TRBJ1-1, with D perhaps matching TRBD1 (6 bases). This CDR3 region has 14 residues. V gave up 0 bases and J gave up 4 bases, with 10 bases separating them. Per germline, CDR1 SGHRS and CDR2 YFSETQ.

The chain links TRBV15 to TRBJ2-7, with a possible D match to TRBD1 (6 bases). Trimming shortened V by 1 base and J by 6 bases, and 19 bases separated the two germline ends. Germline V gene data show CDR1 as LNHNV and CDR2 as YYDKDF (reference sequence). The CDR3 covers 16 residues. The CDR3 here is CATSRGQVGSSGEQYF. The CDR3 region has the DNA TGTGCCACCAGCAGAGGACAGGTCGGGTCTTCTGGCGAGCAGTACTTC. The whole variable domain, remainder taken from reference TRBV15 and TRBJ2-7, is DAMVIQNPRYQVTQFGKPVTLSCSQTLNHNVMYWYQQKSSQAPKLLFHYYDKDFNNEADTPDNFQSRRPNTSFCFLDIRSPGLGDTAMYLCATSRGQVGSSGEQYFGPGTRLTVT.

This clonotype was detected ten times or more. The V call is TRBV29-1, the J call TRBJ2-5; 8 bases fit TRBD2. CDR1 and CDR2 (germline): SQVTM, ANQGSEA. The CDR3 sequence is 14 residues long. Losses at the gene ends were 4 bases for V and 0 bases for J; bases not matched to a gene: 4. This CDR3 reads CSVGPGGDQETQYF. The CDR3 DNA reads TGCAGCGTTGGCCCGGGGGGGGACCAAGAGACCCAGTACTTC.

This chain joins TRBV6-1 and TRBJ2-1; 7 bases match TRBD2. CDR1 is MNHNS, CDR2 SASEGT, per germline. This CDR3 is 16 amino acids long. V dropped 1 base and J dropped 2; count of bases not matched to a gene: 5. The CDR3 reads CASSEVWGRAYNEQFF. CDR3 nucleotide sequence: TGTGCCAGCAGTGAAGTATGGGGGAGGGCCTACAATGAGCAGTTCTTC.

The sample holds a few counts of this clonotype. The rearrangement links TRBV3-1 to TRBJ1-4, with D unresolved. CDR1 is LGHDT and CDR2 is YNNKEL in the germline V gene (reference sequence). Trimming stripped 0 bases from V and 10 bases from J, with 6 bases between. The CDR3 extends over 12 amino acids. CDR3 sequence (DNA): TGTGCCAGCAGCCAAGATGCAGGAAAACTGTTTTTT. It specifies CASSQDAGKLFF.

The gene calls are TRBV7-2 and TRBJ1-2; TRBD1 matches at 8 bases. V gave up 3 bases and J gave up 5 bases; unmatched junction bases: 8. The CDR3 has 15 residues. Germline lookup yields CDR1 SGHTA and CDR2 FQGNSA. CDR3 sequence reads: CASSFVGQAPYGYTF. CDR3 DNA: TGTGCCAGCAGCTTCGTGGGACAGGCGCCTTATGGCTACACCTTC.

The genes are TRBV7-2 and TRBJ2-2, with 8 bases fitting TRBD2. Germline trimming cut 2 bases from V and 5 bases from J; bases unmatched to any gene: 4. This CDR3 has 15 residues. Germline V gives CDR1 SGHTA, CDR2 FQGNSA. The CDR3 coding sequence is TGTGCCAGCAGCTTAAGCGGGAGTTGGACCGGGGAGCTGTTTTTT. It yields the protein CASSLSGSWTGELFF.

The table lists this clonotype with many counts. The chain links TRBV6-1 to TRBJ1-1; 8 bases are a match to TRBD1. J lost 0 bases, V lost 6 bases, and 6 bases had no gene match. The CDR3 length is 15 residues. Germline V lookup: CDR1 MNHNS, CDR2 SASEGT. The chain's CDR3 is CASRRQGNMNTEAFF. The DNA for the CDR3 is TGTGCCAGCAGGAGACAGGGGAATATGAACACTGAAGCTTTCTTT.

This clonotype showed up many times. CDR3 sequence: CSARRPNTEAFF. DNA for the CDR3: TGCAGTGCTAGAAGACCGAACACTGAAGCTTTCTTT. This sequence joins TRBV20-1 and TRBJ1-1; D gene ambiguous. Germline CDR1 and CDR2: DFQATT and SNEGSKA (reference sequence). CDR3 length: 12 residues. V lost 2 bases and J lost 1, with 5 bases in between.

The CDR3 spells CASSVQGMKTQYF. The CDR3 DNA reads as TGTGCCAGCAGCGTTCAGGGGATGAAGACCCAGTACTTC. The genes are TRBV9 and TRBJ2-5; D perhaps matches TRBD1 (6 bases). The CDR3 has 13 residues. Germline-derived CDR1 and CDR2 are SGDLS and YYNGEE. Trimming shortened V by 2 bases and J by 6 bases, and 11 bases separated the two germline ends.

The genes are TRBV12-3 or TRBV12-4 and TRBJ1-5; maybe TRBD1 (6 bases). This CDR3 is built from 12 residues. V was clipped by 5 bases and J by 7 bases, with 9 bases between them. CDR3 region: CASSHRVQPQHF. The CDR3 region has the DNA TGTGCCAGCAGTCACAGGGTGCAGCCCCAGCATTTT.

This clonotype was observed many times. The chain links TRBV12-3 or TRBV12-4 to TRBJ2-2; a weak D match, TRBD2 (5 bases). Trimming pared 3 bases from V and 5 bases from J, leaving 10 bases between. The CDR3 covers 14 residues. In nucleotides, the CDR3 is TGTGCCAGCAGTTTCGTTGGCGGGACCGGGGAGCTGTTTTTT. Its translation is CASSFVGGTGELFF.

This clonotype was detected only a few times. The V and J genes are TRBV4-2 and TRBJ2-3; TRBD2 aligns across 9 bases. The V gene end was trimmed by 2 bases and the J gene end by 6 bases; junction bases not matched to a gene: 9. Germline CDR1 reads LGHNA; CDR2 reads YNFKEQ. The CDR3 loop spans 16 amino acids. CDR3 loop: CASSQSPGGGADTQYF. The DNA for the CDR3 is TGTGCCAGCAGCCAATCACCGGGCGGGGGGGCGGATACGCAGTATTTT.